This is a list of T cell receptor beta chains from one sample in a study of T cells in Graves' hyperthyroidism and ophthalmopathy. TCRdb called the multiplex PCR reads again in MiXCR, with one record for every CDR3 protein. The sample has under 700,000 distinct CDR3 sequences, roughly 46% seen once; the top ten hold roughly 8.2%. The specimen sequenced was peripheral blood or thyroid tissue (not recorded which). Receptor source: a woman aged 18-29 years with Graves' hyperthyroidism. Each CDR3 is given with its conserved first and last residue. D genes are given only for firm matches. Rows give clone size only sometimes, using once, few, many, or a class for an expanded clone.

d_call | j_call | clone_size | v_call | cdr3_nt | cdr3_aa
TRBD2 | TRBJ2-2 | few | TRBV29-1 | TGCAGCGTTAAACTAGCGGGAGTTGCCGGGGAGCTGTTTTTT | CSVKLAGVAGELFF
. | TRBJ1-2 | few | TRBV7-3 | TGTGCCAGCAGCTTAGCGACGGCCGAGGGGCTCTATGGCTACACCTTC | CASSLATAEGLYGYTF
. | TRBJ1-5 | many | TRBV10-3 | TGTGCCAGCAGTTACGAGTTGGGACAGCCCCAGCATTTT | CASSYELGQPQHF
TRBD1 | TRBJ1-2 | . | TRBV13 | TGTGCCAGCAGCTTCGGGACAGGGGTGGAAGGCTACACCTTC | CASSFGTGVEGYTF
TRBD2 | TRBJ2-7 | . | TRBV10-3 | TGTGCCATCAGTGAGTCGTCGTGGGAGGGGTCCTACGAGCAGTACTTC | CAISESSWEGSYEQYF
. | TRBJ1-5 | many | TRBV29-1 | TGCAGCGTTGTTTTCAGGAGTAATCAGCCCCAGCATTTT | CSVVFRSNQPQHF
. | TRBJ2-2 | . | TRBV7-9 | TGTGCCGGCACCCCACCAAGCCAGAGGGGTACCGGGGAGCTGTTTTTT | CAGTPPSQRGTGELFF
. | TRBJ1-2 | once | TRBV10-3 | TGTGCCATCAGTGAGTCGATCGGCCTTGGCGGCTATGGCTACACCTTC | CAISESIGLGGYGYTF
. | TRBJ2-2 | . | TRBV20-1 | TGCAGTGCTAGTCCATCATACACCGGGGAGCTGTTTTTT | CSASPSYTGELFF
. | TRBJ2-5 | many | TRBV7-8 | TGTGCCAGCAGCTTAGTACTTAACGAGACCCAGTACTTC | CASSLVLNETQYF
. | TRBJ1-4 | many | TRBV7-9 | TGTGCCAGCAGCGCCGACCAATTTGGGGAAAAACTGTTTTTT | CASSADQFGEKLFF
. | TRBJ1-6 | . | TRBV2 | TGTGCCAGCAGTGATCAATGGGGTCGTGGTCGTTCACCCCTCCACTTT | CASSDQWGRGRSPLHF
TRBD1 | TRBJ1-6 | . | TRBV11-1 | TGTGCCAGCAGTCCTCCGACAGGGCGGAATTCACCCCTCCACTTT | CASSPPTGRNSPLHF
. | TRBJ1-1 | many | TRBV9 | TGTGCCAGCAGCGTAGCGACAGCCATGAACACTGAAGCTTTCTTT | CASSVATAMNTEAFF
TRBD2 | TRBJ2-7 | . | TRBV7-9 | TGTGCCAGCAGCTTGGGACTAGCGGGAACCGACGAGCAGTACTTC | CASSLGLAGTDEQYF
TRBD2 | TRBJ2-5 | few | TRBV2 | TGTGCCAGCAGGGCGGGGGGAGAGACCCAGTACTTC | CASRAGGETQYF
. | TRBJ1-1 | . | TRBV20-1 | TGCAGTGCTAGCCGGGGCCTAAGTACAGTGAACACTGAAGCTTTCTTT | CSASRGLSTVNTEAFF
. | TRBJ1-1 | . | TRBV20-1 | TGCAGTGCTAGAGAGGCAGGGTTGTGGGACACTGAAGCTTTCTTT | CSAREAGLWDTEAFF
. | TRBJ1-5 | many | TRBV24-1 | TGTGCCACCTCGACGACACCTGAGAATCAGCCCCAGCATTTT | CATSTTPENQPQHF
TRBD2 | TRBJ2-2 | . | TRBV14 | TGTGCCAGCAGCCAACTAGCGGGACCCACCGGGGAGCTGTTTTTT | CASSQLAGPTGELFF
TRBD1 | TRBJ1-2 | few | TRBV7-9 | TGTGCCAGCAGCGAATCGACAGGGGGCAATGGCTACACCTTC | CASSESTGGNGYTF
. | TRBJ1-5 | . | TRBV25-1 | TGTGCCAGCAGTGCTAGCTTAGGGGGTAGCAATCAGCCCCAGCATTTT | CASSASLGGSNQPQHF
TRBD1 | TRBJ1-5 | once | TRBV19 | TGTGCCAGTTCCACAGGGGGCGCAAGCAATCAGCCCCAGCATTTT | CASSTGGASNQPQHF
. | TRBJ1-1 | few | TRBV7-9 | TGTGCCAGCAGCTTAGTAAGAACCGGGGAGGCTGAAGCTTTCTTT | CASSLVRTGEAEAFF
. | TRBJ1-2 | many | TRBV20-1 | TGCAGTGCTAGTTTGGGCTATGGCTACACCTTC | CSASLGYGYTF
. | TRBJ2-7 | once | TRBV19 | TGTGCCAGTAGTTTTTTCGGCAGCTCCTACGAGCAGTACTTC | CASSFFGSSYEQYF
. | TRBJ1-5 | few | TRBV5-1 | TGCGCCAGCAGCTTGCACAGAGACAATCAGCCCCAGCATTTT | CASSLHRDNQPQHF
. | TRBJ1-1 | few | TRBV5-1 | TGCGCCAGCAGCTTGCAAATCCGGGAAACTGGGACTGAAGCTTTCTTT | CASSLQIRETGTEAFF
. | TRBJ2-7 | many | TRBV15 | TGTGCCACCGACTACTCCTACGAGCAGTACTTC | CATDYSYEQYF
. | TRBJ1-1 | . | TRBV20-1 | TGCAGTGCTCATAGGAGGGGTACTGAAGCTTTCTTT | CSAHRRGTEAFF
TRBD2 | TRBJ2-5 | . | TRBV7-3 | TGTGCCAGCAGCCTGCGGGAGGGCTATCAGCCCAAGGACTTC | CASSLREGYQPKDF
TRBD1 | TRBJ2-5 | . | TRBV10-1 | TGCGCCAGCGCTGGGACAGAGGAAGAGACCCAGTACTTC | CASAGTEEETQYF
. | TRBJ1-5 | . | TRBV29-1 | TGCAGCGTTAGGGCAGGGGCGGGCAGGATGCCCCAGCATTTT | CSVRAGAGRMPQHF
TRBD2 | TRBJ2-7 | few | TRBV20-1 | TGCAGTGCCCCCCGTCTAGCGGGGGACTACGAGCAGTACTTC | CSAPRLAGDYEQYF
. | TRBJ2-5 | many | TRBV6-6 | TGTGCCAGCAGTTACTCGGATGGGGAAGAGACCCAGTACTTC | CASSYSDGEETQYF
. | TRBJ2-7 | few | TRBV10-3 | TGTGCCAGCGGGGCCTACGAGCAGTACTTC | CASGAYEQYF
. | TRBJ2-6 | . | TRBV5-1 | TGCGCCAGCAGCTTGGAGTTCTGGGTCTCTGAGGCCAACGTCCTGACTTTC | CASSLEFWVSEANVLTF
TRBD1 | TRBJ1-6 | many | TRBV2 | TGTGCCAGCAAAGAAGGACAGGGTGGTTCACCCCTCCACTTT | CASKEGQGGSPLHF
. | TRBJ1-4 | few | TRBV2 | TGTGCCAGCCCCGATGGACAAATTGAAAAACTGTTTTTT | CASPDGQIEKLFF
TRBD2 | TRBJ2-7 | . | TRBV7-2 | TGTGCCAGCAGTTTGCAAGGGACTAGCGGGGTCAACGAGCAGTACTTC | CASSLQGTSGVNEQYF
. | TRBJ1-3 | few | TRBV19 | TGTGCCAGTAGTATCTGGGAACAGAGCTCTGGAAACACCATATATTTT | CASSIWEQSSGNTIYF